A single sample gave rise to the 9 T cell receptor beta chains below, sequenced in a study of T cell responses to AZD1222 COVID-19 vaccine. Libraries were prepared by immunoSEQ multiplex PCR; TCRdb keeps only in-frame clonotypes and omits some of them. The sample lists 95,000 to 150,000 clones; approximately 84% were seen once. This material consisted of peripheral blood, taken on day 0 of AZD1222 vaccination. These receptors were obtained from an adult in good health.

This clone was observed a few times. This chain links TRBV3-1 (or the pseudogene TRBV3-2) with TRBJ2-7, with 9 bases fitting TRBD2. CDR3 length: 15 residues. Germline lookup yields CDR1 LGHDT and CDR2 YNNKEL (reference sequence). The trim removed 1 base at V and 2 bases at J, leaving 3 bases unmatched. DNA for the CDR3: TGTGCCAGCAGCCAAGTCGCGGGGGGGGCCTACGAGCAGTACTTC. Encoded protein: CASSQVAGGAYEQYF.

This clone has only a few counts. The J gene is TRBJ1-3, the V gene TRBV19; D possibly corresponds to TRBD1 (6 bases). The CDR3 spans 15 residues. V lost 6 bases and J 4 bases, leaving 16 bases between the germline ends. In germline, CDR1 is LNHDA, CDR2 SQIVND (reference sequence). CDR3 sequence reads: CASSMGRGQGNTIYF. CDR3 coding DNA: TGTGCCAGTAGCATGGGTCGGGGGCAGGGAAACACCATATATTTT.

This chain connects TRBV7-2 to TRBJ1-5; 9 bases line up with TRBD1. Germline V gene lookup returns CDR1 SGHTA and CDR2 FQGNSA. This CDR3 comprises 15 residues. V shed 3 bases, J shed 2 bases, and the junction held 2 bases outside the gene matches. This CDR3 reads CASSLTGGGNQPQHF. CDR3 coding DNA: TGTGCCAGCAGCTTGACAGGGGGAGGCAATCAGCCCCAGCATTTT.

The V call is TRBV2, the J call TRBJ1-2; a weak D match, TRBD1 (5 bases). Germline V CDR1 and CDR2: SNHLY, FYNNEI. This CDR3 has 14 residues. Trimming cost V 2 bases and J 7 bases, with 14 bases left between them. The DNA of the CDR3 is TGTGCCAGCAGTGAAATAAGTCATGGGGGTGGCTACACCTTC. Encoded protein: CASSEISHGGGYTF.

The chain carries TRBV6-5 and TRBJ1-5; possible D gene TRBD1, 6 bases. V was pared by 4 bases and J by 2 bases, with 12 bases between. The CDR3 is made up of 15 amino acids. Germline lookup yields CDR1 MNHEY and CDR2 SVGAGI. The CDR3 loop reads CASSSSNRGNQPQHF. CDR3 nucleotides: TGTGCCAGCAGTTCCTCGAACAGGGGCAATCAGCCCCAGCATTTT.

The CDR3 loop reads CASSSTGTGVGEQYF. CDR3 nucleotide sequence: TGTGCCAGCAGCTCCACCGGGACAGGGGTCGGCGAGCAGTACTTC. The chain employs TRBV28 and TRBJ2-7, with TRBD1 identical over 10 bases. Losses at the gene ends were 6 bases for V and 6 bases for J; bases not matched to a gene: 11. This CDR3 comprises 15 residues. Per germline, CDR1 MDHEN and CDR2 SYDVKM.

J is TRBJ2-7 and V is TRBV5-6; 8 bases are a match to TRBD2. Looked up from germline, CDR1 is SGHDT and CDR2 is YYEEEE. There are 15 residues in the CDR3. J lost 2 bases, V lost 6 bases, and 10 bases had no gene match. DNA for the CDR3: TGTGCCAGCACCCACAAGCGGGAGAGCACCTACGAGCAGTACTTC. Translation gives CASTHKRESTYEQYF.

CDR3 in DNA: TGCGCCAGCAGCCAAGATGGGGAGTACCAAGAGACCCAGTACTTC. Residues: CASSQDGEYQETQYF. The chain joins TRBV4-3 to TRBJ2-5; D might be TRBD2 (5 bases). Germline V gives CDR1 LGHNA, CDR2 YSLEER. The CDR3 is made up of 15 amino acids. V was pared by 0 bases and J by 0 bases, with 8 bases between.

The rearrangement uses TRBV25-1 and TRBJ1-5; possible D gene TRBD1, 6 bases. Germline values: CDR1 MGHDK, CDR2 SYGVNS. CDR3 size: 13 residues. Trimming pared 4 bases from V and 6 bases from J, leaving 10 bases between. The CDR3 DNA follows: TGTGCCAGCAGTGGGGGGGCCGCTCAGCCCCAGCATTTT. As protein: CASSGGAAQPQHF.